This TCR beta chain was sequenced during a study of neurological immune-mediated disorders. Findings and limits, study-wide: HTLV-1-associated myelopathy had the most TCR clonal expansion, while multiple sclerosis had the least, a level that fell below healthy controls.

This clonotype has at least ten counts. As yet, its antigen is unknown. Specified time point: longitudinal time-point 1 (baseline). The unsorted libraries had their origin in 2 million PBMCs stored at -80 C. TCRdb re-derived calls from the 5' RACE reads in MiXCR, one entry per CDR3 protein. Counted here are about 57,000 distinct CDR3 sequences, about 10% occurring once; the ten biggest clones make up 6.5% to 8.5%. There are 16 residues in the CDR3. CDR1 is SGHRS, CDR2 YFSETQ, per germline. Germline trimming cut 3 bases from V and 0 bases from J; bases unmatched to any gene: 8. Specimen: PBMCs. The source is a male donor with HTLV-1-associated myelopathy (HAM/TSP). The chain recombines TRBV5-1 with TRBJ1-1; the match to TRBD1 covers 7 bases. Here the CDR3 DNA reads TGCGCCAGCAGCTCGACAGGGTCCCGTTTGAACACTGAAGCTTTCTTT. Its translation: CASSSTGSRLNTEAFF.